This T cell receptor beta chain comes out of a study of T cell responses to AZD1222 COVID-19 vaccine. Broader study findings: Receipt of two AZD1222 doses was followed by a rise in Spike-specific TCR breadth and depth.

The V gene's germline CDR1 is MNHEY and CDR2 SMNVEV (reference sequence). J gave up 4 bases and V 2 bases, and 6 bases lay outside the gene matches. This CDR3 is built from 15 residues. In the case of this clone: Its antigen remains unidentified.

Some clones are missing from TCRdb's copy, which holds only in-frame ones; the method was immunoSEQ multiplex PCR. The sample carries approximately 150,000 clones, roughly nine tenths recorded once. The chain couples TRBV27 to TRBJ2-3; 7 bases are a match to TRBD1. This receptor was identified in an adult in good health. Sequencing used peripheral blood, obtained on day 0 of MenACWY control vaccination. CDR3: CASSLRDSYPDTQYF. The CDR3 region has the DNA TGTGCCAGCAGTTTACGGGACAGCTACCCAGATACGCAGTATTTT.